A selection of T cell receptor beta chains follows, all from one sample in a study of naive and memory T cell subsets. TCRdb redid the calling of the UMI-ligation and nested PCR reads with MiXCR, one entry per CDR3 protein. The data hold around 90,000 distinct CDR3 sequences, with approximately 6.5% observed a single time. The sequenced sample was central memory CD4+ T cells from blood. Source of these receptors: a human donor in good health. CDR3s include the opening cysteine and the closing phenylalanine or tryptophan. Rows may omit the clone size; those that give it use once, few, many or a size class.

v_call cdr3_length clone_size cdr3_aa
TRBV4-3 15 - CASSNTGTGTDTQYF
TRBV4-3 17 many CASSQSSRGRSLYGYTF
TRBV6-6 15 few CASSHPSTGNYEQYF
TRBV29-1 13 many CSVTVLSGDTQYF
TRBV5-6 17 many CASSLWRGARGNQPQHF
TRBV6-4 15 many CASDKAGGPGDTQYF
TRBV5-6 15 many CASSTSDFSTDTQYF
TRBV6-2/TRBV6-3 17 many CASSYPSGGHRGNEQFF
TRBV7-9 15 many CASSPDGADRYEQYF
TRBV7-2 13 many CASSFTANTEAFF